The 27 T cell receptor beta chains listed next were all sequenced from one sample in a study of cytomegalovirus exposure and HLA in healthy donors. The repertoire was sequenced with immunoSEQ multiplex PCR; TCRdb's copy has only in-frame clones and lacks some. The table records over 85,000 clones, roughly 92% of them present only once. The sequencing input was PBMCs. The source is a woman aged 25-40 years in good health and CMV-seropositive.

V usage is TRBV14 and J usage is TRBJ1-1, with D tentatively TRBD1 (6 bases). This CDR3 comprises 17 residues. V dropped 4 bases and J dropped 0 bases, with 18 bases sitting between them. Germline-derived CDR1 and CDR2 are SGHDN and FVKESK. The CDR3 reads CASSPTGTGTMNTEAFF. CDR3 coding DNA: TGTGCCAGCAGCCCCACCGGAACAGGGACGATGAACACTGAAGCTTTCTTT.

The V gene is TRBV27, the J gene TRBJ2-6, with no clear D. CDR1 and CDR2 from the germline V gene are MNHEY and SMNVEV (reference sequence). The V end lost 7 bases, the J end lost 4 bases, and 11 bases lay between the germline ends. The CDR3 has 14 amino acids. The CDR3 sequence: CASTPYAGANVLTF. The CDR3 DNA reads as TGTGCCAGCACCCCCTACGCCGGGGCCAACGTCCTGACTTTC.

The chain combines TRBV5-4 with TRBJ2-1; D is possibly TRBD2 (6 bases). The V and J ends lost 4 bases and 8 bases respectively, with 16 bases between them. Germline-derived CDR1 and CDR2 are SGHNT and YYREEE (reference sequence). The CDR3 spans 14 residues. The CDR3 spells CASSPEVAADEQFF. CDR3 nucleotide sequence: TGTGCCAGCAGCCCCGAGGTAGCGGCTGATGAGCAGTTCTTC.

A word on this clone: One end of the junction fails to match germline, which may point to a read error. The gene calls are TRBV5-1 and TRBJ2-7; 9 bases align to TRBD1. Germline V CDR1 and CDR2: SGHRS, YFSETQ. The CDR3 length is 14 residues. The CDR3 coding sequence is TGTGCCAGCAGCTTCGGGACAGGGTTAACCGAGCAGTACTTC. Protein product: CASSFGTGLTEQYF.

V gene TRBV28 combines with J gene TRBJ1-5; D gene uncertain. Germline V gene lookup returns CDR1 MDHEN and CDR2 SYDVKM. The CDR3 loop spans 15 amino acids. Trimming removed 4 bases from V and 4 bases from J, with 14 bases in between. The CDR3 sequence: CASSYIGEGNQPQHF. CDR3 in DNA: TGTGCCAGCAGTTATATCGGGGAGGGTAATCAGCCCCAGCATTTT.

This chain links TRBV10-3 with TRBJ1-5; 7 bases line up with TRBD1. The CDR3 sequence is 13 residues long. With V trimmed by 8 bases and J by 4 bases, 5 bases remained unmatched. The germline V gene has CDR1 ENHRY and CDR2 SYGVKD. CDR3 region: CAIPLQGNQPQHF. The CDR3, as DNA: TGTGCCATCCCGTTACAGGGGAATCAGCCCCAGCATTTT.

This CDR3 is CASSLAASGTDTQYF. The CDR3 DNA is TGTGCCAGCAGTTTAGCGGCTAGCGGGACAGATACGCAGTATTTT. The rearrangement links TRBV28 to TRBJ2-3; 8 bases line up with TRBD2. The CDR3 length is 15 residues. The V segment lost 2 bases and the J segment 3 bases; nucleotides outside the gene matches: 4. From germline, CDR1 is MDHEN and CDR2 SYDVKM. Supplemented by reference TRBV28 and TRBJ2-3, the full variable domain reads DVKVTQSSRYLVKRTGEKVFLECVQDMDHENMFWYRQDPGLGLRLIYFSYDVKMKEKGDIPEGYSVSREKKERFSLILESASTNQTSMYLCASSLAASGTDTQYFGPGTRLTVL.

V and J are TRBV29-1 and TRBJ2-7; 8 positions match TRBD1. V shed 0 bases and J 2 bases; nucleotides not matched to a gene: 15. Germline V gene sequence: CDR1 SQVTM, CDR2 ANQGSEA. The CDR3 spans 18 residues. In DNA, the CDR3 is TGCAGCGTTGAAGATAGGTCCGCCTCTAGACAGGGGACCTACGAGCAGTACTTC. Amino acids: CSVEDRSASRQGTYEQYF.

V usage is TRBV2 and J usage is TRBJ1-5, with 7 bases matching TRBD1. Germline V gene lookup returns CDR1 SNHLY and CDR2 FYNNEI. V lost 6 bases to trimming and J lost 8 bases; unmatched junction nucleotides: 10. CDR3 size: 14 residues. For the CDR3, the DNA is TGTGCCAGCAGCCCTTGGACAGGCGTAGAGCCCCAGCATTTT. It translates to CASSPWTGVEPQHF.

V and J are TRBV28 and TRBJ1-1; D not resolved. Trimming took 1 base from V and 0 from J, leaving 6 bases between them. Looked up from germline, CDR1 is MDHEN and CDR2 is SYDVKM. CDR3 length: 14 amino acids. CDR3 DNA: TGTGCCAGCAGTTTATCCACAGTGAACACTGAAGCTTTCTTT. Translated: CASSLSTVNTEAFF.

The chain recombines TRBV7-9 with TRBJ2-3; possible D gene TRBD1, 5 bases. Germline CDR1 SEHNR, CDR2 FQNEAQ (reference sequence). V lost 9 bases and J 4 bases, leaving 11 bases between the germline ends. The CDR3 loop spans 12 amino acids. The CDR3 bases are TGTGCCAGTAAGGGGTTGGCAGATACGCAGTATTTT. Amino acids: CASKGLADTQYF.

This clone was observed a single time. The rearrangement links TRBV28 to TRBJ1-1; TRBD1 might be the D (6 bases). The V gene's germline CDR1 is MDHEN and CDR2 SYDVKM. This CDR3 is 15 amino acids long. Trimming left V 7 bases short and J 3 bases short, with 18 bases between. The CDR3 loop reads CASTPRPGGDTEAFF. The CDR3 region has the DNA TGTGCCAGCACCCCGAGACCGGGGGGCGACACTGAAGCTTTCTTT. Using reference TRBV28 and TRBJ1-1 for the parts outside the CDR3, the full variable domain is DVKVTQSSRYLVKRTGEKVFLECVQDMDHENMFWYRQDPGLGLRLIYFSYDVKMKEKGDIPEGYSVSREKKERFSLILESASTNQTSMYLCASTPRPGGDTEAFFGQGTRLTVV.

The chain uses TRBV18 and TRBJ2-7; a possible D gene is TRBD2 (6 bases). The CDR3 spans 14 residues. CDR1 is KGHSH, CDR2 LQKENI, per germline. Trimming took 4 bases from V and 0 from J, leaving 10 bases between them. The CDR3 DNA follows: TGTGCCAGCTCACGGGACTTAAACTCCTACGAGCAGTACTTC. This encodes CASSRDLNSYEQYF. Full variable domain (missing parts from reference TRBV18 and TRBJ2-7): NAGVMQNPRHLVRRRGQEARLRCSPMKGHSHVYWYRQLPEEGLKFMVYLQKENIIDESGMPKERFSAEFPKEGPSILRIQQVVRGDSAAYFCASSRDLNSYEQYFGPGTRLTVT.

The chain joins TRBV6-5 to TRBJ2-1; TRBD2 aligns across 12 bases. There are 15 residues in the CDR3. The germline V gene has CDR1 MNHEY and CDR2 SVGAGI. V was pared by 6 bases and J by 3 bases, with 3 bases of the junction left unmatched. For the CDR3, the DNA is TGTGCCAGCAGGGGGGGACTAGCGGGCTACAATGAGCAGTTCTTC. Its protein product is CASRGGLAGYNEQFF.

The chain couples TRBV18 to TRBJ2-7; TRBD1 matches 7 bases. This CDR3 has 13 amino acids. Germline assignment: CDR1 KGHSH and CDR2 LQKENI. Trimming at V came to 3 bases and at J to 2 bases, leaving 1 base not matched to a gene. The CDR3 loop reads CASSPDRAYEQYF. The CDR3 DNA follows: TGTGCCAGCTCACCCGACAGGGCCTACGAGCAGTACTTC.

J is TRBJ2-5 and V is TRBV7-8; 9 positions agree with TRBD2. The CDR3 spans 14 residues. The germline gives CDR1 SGHVS, CDR2 FQNEAQ. J gave up 5 bases and V 5 bases, and 6 bases lay outside the gene matches. The CDR3 DNA sequence: TGTGCCAGCAGCCCGGGACTAGCTATGGAGACCCAGTACTTC. Translation gives CASSPGLAMETQYF.

The CDR3 DNA sequence: TGCAGCGTAGACAGGGGTCGCTACAATGAGCAGTTCTTC. Protein sequence: CSVDRGRYNEQFF. The chain has TRBV29-1 and TRBJ2-1, with TRBD1 matching over 8 bases. With V trimmed by 6 bases and J by 3 bases, 4 bases remained unmatched. The length of the CDR3 is 13 residues. The germline V gene encodes CDR1 SQVTM and CDR2 ANQGSEA.

The chain has TRBV19 and TRBJ2-1, with a weak D call TRBD1 (6 bases). The germline V and J ends were trimmed by 8 bases and 2 bases, with 19 bases remaining between them. The CDR3 extends over 16 amino acids. Germline V CDR1 and CDR2: LNHDA, SQIVND (reference sequence). The CDR3 bases are TGTGCCAGTTGGGATAGGAAGACAGGTCCCTACAATGAGCAGTTCTTC. Translated, it gives CASWDRKTGPYNEQFF.

This chain connects TRBV30 to TRBJ2-7, with D perhaps matching TRBD2 (6 bases). CDR3 length: 14 amino acids. V was shortened by 5 bases and J by 5 bases, with 19 bases between the two germline ends. The germline gives CDR1 GTSNPN, CDR2 SVGIG (reference sequence). Here the CDR3 DNA reads TGTGCCTGGGAATCCGGGACTTTGAACCACGAGCAGTACTTC. It translates to CAWESGTLNHEQYF.

In its sample, this clone was seen once. The chain joins TRBV5-1 to TRBJ2-6; no reliable D call. Looked up from germline, CDR1 is SGHRS and CDR2 is YFSETQ. The CDR3 totals 16 residues. V was cut by 2 bases and J by 1 base, with 10 bases left in between. This CDR3 reads CASSLPRSSGANVLTF. In DNA form, the CDR3 reads TGCGCCAGCAGCTTACCCCGGTCGTCTGGGGCCAACGTCCTGACTTTC.

This chain uses TRBV7-2 with TRBJ2-3, with 11 bases that match TRBD2. Germline CDR1 is SGHTA and CDR2 is FQGNSA. J lost 9 bases, V lost 5 bases, and 10 bases had no gene match. The CDR3 has 15 amino acids. The DNA of the CDR3 is TGTGCCAGCAGCCTCAGCGGGGCTAGCGGGAGGACGCAGTATTTT. Translating it yields CASSLSGASGRTQYF.

J is TRBJ1-5 and V is TRBV28; 8 nucleotides match TRBD1. The CDR3 loop spans 14 amino acids. Germline V gene data show CDR1 as MDHEN and CDR2 as SYDVKM. The J segment lost 5 bases and the V segment lost 6 bases, leaving 6 bases of the junction unmatched. CDR3 in DNA: TGTGCCAGCAGCTTGGACAGGGAGCATCAGCCCCAGCATTTT. It is translated as CASSLDREHQPQHF.

The rearrangement uses TRBV5-1 and TRBJ2-7; 10 bases are shared with TRBD1. V trimming: 4 bases; J trimming: 4 bases; junction bases outside the gene matches: 2. The CDR3 has 13 amino acids. The germline V gene has CDR1 SGHRS and CDR2 YFSETQ. The CDR3 sequence is CASSTGQGYEQYF. CDR3 coding DNA: TGCGCCAGCAGCACGGGACAGGGGTACGAGCAGTACTTC.

The chain has TRBV2 and TRBJ2-5, with TRBD1 matching 7 bases. CDR3 size: 16 residues. Trimming at V came to 7 bases and at J to 2 bases, leaving 13 bases not matched to a gene. Germline CDR1 is SNHLY and CDR2 is FYNNEI. The CDR3 here is CASNKRGLGEQETQYF. CDR3 coding DNA: TGTGCCAGCAATAAGAGGGGGCTTGGTGAACAAGAGACCCAGTACTTC.

This chain's CDR3 is CASSRGGYEQYF. CDR3 in DNA: TGTGCCAGCAGCCGCGGCGGCTACGAGCAGTACTTC. The chain is built from TRBV7-2 and TRBJ2-7; D is undetermined. This CDR3 spans 12 amino acids. Trimming shortened V by 5 bases and J by 3 bases, and 8 bases separated the two germline ends. Germline V gene lookup returns CDR1 SGHTA and CDR2 FQGNSA.

This clone occurred once. The J gene is TRBJ2-1, the V gene TRBV6-6; 7 nucleotides match TRBD2. The CDR3 length is 13 residues. V dropped 8 bases and J dropped 5; count of bases not matched to a gene: 6. Germline loops: CDR1 MNHNY, CDR2 SVGAGI (reference sequence). CDR3 bases: TGTGCCAGCGTTGGGGAGGGTGACAATGAGCAGTTCTTC. Encoded protein: CASVGEGDNEQFF.

This rearrangement joins TRBV6-5 to TRBJ2-7; 7 bases agree with TRBD2. The germline V gene encodes CDR1 MNHEY and CDR2 SVGAGI. The CDR3 length is 14 residues. The V segment lost 6 bases and the J segment 2 bases; nucleotides outside the gene matches: 7. The CDR3 spells CASRIDSGPYEQYF. Written as DNA, the CDR3 is TGTGCCAGCAGAATCGATAGCGGGCCCTACGAGCAGTACTTC.